This T cell receptor beta chain was found in a study of shared clonotypes between healthy human individuals. V shed 6 bases and J 0 bases; nucleotides not matched to a gene: 3. This CDR3 is built from 15 residues. Germline values: CDR1 MNHNY, CDR2 SVGAGI (reference sequence). Points from the study as a whole: Tissues were not sampled, only blood, and their repertoires likely differ.

Clones were read by immunoSEQ multiplex PCR, and TCRdb kept only the in-frame ones, dropping some. The sample shows about 1.1 million clones, 77% of them seen only once. A remark on this clone: The antigen is undetermined. A much bigger clone sits one base away, suggesting this may be a read error.

Source material: memory CD4+ T cells from PBMCs. Subset defined: CD45RA-negative fraction. This TCR came from a man aged 18 to 29 in good health. Some clones in this sample may be carry-over from other donors' samples. The chain is built from TRBV6-6 and TRBJ2-1; 9 bases map to TRBD1. CDR3 nucleotide sequence: TGTGCCAGCAGCCTGGACAGGGGCTCCTACAATGAGCAGTTCTTC. Encoded protein: CASSLDRGSYNEQFF.